This T cell receptor beta chain stems from a study of shared clonotypes between healthy human individuals (dated by TCRdb to 2018 to 2020). Regarding the complete study: The cohort comprised a couple of women and three men aged 18 to 49 years. Libraries were prepared and TCR repertoires were sequenced by different laboratories using diverse techniques, in order to increase sequencing depth and limit assay-specific biases. For each donor, three plates each were used for CD4 naive and CD4 memory, two plates were used for CD8 naive, and one plate was used for CD8 memory. Each donor's leukapheresis produced roughly between roughly 0.85 and 10 billion PBMCs. To estimate repertoire size and how much clonotype sharing occurs between individuals, the study deeply sequenced the blood TCR repertoires of 4 to 6 healthy adults. Points the paper makes about the study in general: The small number of donors limited the genetic and exposure-history diversity represented. Based on pairwise subsampling, the degree of clonotype sharing among donors was expected to be affected by sequencing depth. Naive subsets generally had larger estimated clonotype richness than memory subsets. Across a handful of donors, around 5.4% of naive CD4, more than 3% of naive CD8, 2% to 2.5% of memory CD4, and about 0.44% of memory CD8 clonotypes were shared. Clonotypes shared by all four sorted-subset donors showed higher generation probabilities than non-shared clonotypes. Rarefaction of sorted-subset datasets indicated incomplete sequencing despite the large sequencing depth. Sampling was limited to blood, and TCR repertoires in tissue likely differ from TCR repertoires in blood.

From the cysteine up to the phenylalanine, the CDR3 has a length of 13 residues. Only the CDR3 DNA is retained, 39 bases long and in frame from the first base. Taken from the germline V gene, the CDR1 and CDR2 loops are MDHEN and SYDVKM. Germline trimming: 7 bases from V, 5 bases from J; junction bases outside gene matches: 6. About this clone: It has no known antigen specificity. The sample holds no much larger clone one base away, and base qualities are not on file.

Using the deep immunoSEQ assay, multiplex PCR amplified TCR CDR3 regions from genomic DNA. Extracted genomic DNA from each cell subset was distributed evenly across all wells of several immunoSEQ 96-well plates, and each plate was treated as a replicate. For sorted subsets, 150 to 250 ng of genomic DNA, equivalent to around 31,000 T cell genomes, went into each replicate PCR. The purified libraries were quantified using a Qubit 3.0 fluorometer, sized with a Bioanalyzer 2100, and then quantified again using the KAPA Library Quantification kit. A separate single-read 150-cycle Illumina NextSeq 550 flow cell was used to sequence each immunoSEQ 96-well plate. Processing in the source paper ran as follows. Because only junctional sequences without quality scores were contained in the immunoSEQ output, filtering matching that applied to full-length reads could not be performed. To assign V/J genes and CDR3, sequences were annotated against IMGT germline references using PyIR, a Python wrapper for IgBLAST v1.9. Any read was removed if the V/J assignment was weak (E-value above 1e-6), the CDR3 was missing, or the read contained stop codons, out-of-frame junctions, or ambiguous translated residues. V3J clonotypes were defined as sequences sharing an identical inferred V gene, J gene, and CDR3 amino acid sequence. Percentage overlap between repertoires was calculated by dividing the number of shared unique clonotypes by the size of the smaller repertoire. Three approaches were used to assess repertoire richness: RTK rarefaction, the Chao1 estimator, and Recon v2.1 estimates of unobserved clonotypes. For all TCRbeta clonotypes obtained by the gDNA method from several donors, generation probabilities were computed with OLGA. The immuneACCESS repertoire file appears here via TCRdb, limited to in-frame rearrangements. These files lack a portion of the clones; in checked studies, under half of the deficit traces to unresolved V genes, and the cause of the others is not known. V and J calls plus clone size are reproduced from that table; the DNA served to infer D and trimming. Within this sample are roughly 2.1 million clones, with under 95% of them counted one time only. Roughly 1.8% of the sample lies in the top ten.

CD8 naive samples consisted of CD45RO-negative cells that were positively selected for CCR7, yielding a CD45RA+CCR7+ population without TemRA cells. Healthy HIV-negative adults with no recently reported acute infections or vaccinations were included as donors. Only Caucasian adults living in Nashville, Tennessee, USA were represented among the donors. Blood was collected by leukapheresis, and PBMCs were isolated by Ficoll-Histopaque density gradient centrifugation and then cryopreserved in liquid nitrogen vapor phase. Analytical flow cytometry was used to check the purity and quantity of each magnetically sorted T cell population. Genomic DNA was isolated from every sorted fraction and measured by UV absorbance on a Nanodrop 2000c.

Recombination linked TRBV28 to TRBJ2-7; 9 nucleotides in the junction match TRBD1. This receptor was identified in a man aged 18 to 30 in good health. Some clones in this sample may be carry-over from other donors' samples. The specimen was naive CD8+ T cells from PBMCs. Interpreted using the paper, the cell subset or site label stands for: CD45RA+CCR7+. The encoded CDR3 is CASNYRGQDEQYF. The nucleotide sequence reads TGTGCCAGCAACTACAGGGGGCAAGACGAGCAGTACTTC. The entire variable domain, with the stretches around the CDR3 drawn from the reference TRBV28 and TRBJ2-7 proteins, is DVKVTQSSRYLVKRTGEKVFLECVQDMDHENMFWYRQDPGLGLRLIYFSYDVKMKEKGDIPEGYSVSREKKERFSLILESASTNQTSMYLCASNYRGQDEQYFGPGTRLTVT.